These T cell receptor beta chains were read from a single sample in a study of T cells after yellow fever vaccination. TCRdb fed the 5' RACE reads into MiXCR, producing one record per CDR3 protein. The table includes 300,000 to 400,000 distinct CDR3 sequences, 6.2% detected once. Specimen: PBMCs, collected 5 days after the yellow fever booster vaccination. These receptors came from a man under 40 who received the YFV17D yellow fever vaccine. The CDR3 runs from the conserved cysteine through the conserved F or W. The D gene is left open where the match is weak. Not all rows give a size; the values are once, few, many and, for expanded clones, a class.

>TRBV7-9|.|TRBJ2-7|many
CASSQTSMSYEQYF
TGTGCCAGCAGCCAGACTAGTATGTCCTACGAGCAGTACTTC
>TRBV20-1|.|TRBJ2-3|.
CSARSGVTDTQYF
TGCAGTGCTAGAAGTGGGGTGACAGATACGCAGTATTTT
>TRBV7-6|TRBD2|TRBJ2-1|.
CASSLVGRASIEEQFF
TGTGCCAGCAGCTTAGTCGGGAGGGCCTCTATAGAAGAGCAGTTCTTC
>TRBV5-1|.|TRBJ2-7|many
CASSFISVDSYYEQYF
TGCGCCAGCAGCTTCATTTCGGTTGACTCATACTACGAGCAGTACTTC
>TRBV20-1|TRBD2|TRBJ2-1|few
CSASEAGLAGNEQFF
TGCAGTGCTAGCGAGGCGGGGCTAGCGGGAAATGAGCAGTTCTTC
>TRBV7-2|.|TRBJ2-7|many
CASSLVPYEQYF
TGTGCCAGCAGCTTAGTCCCATACGAGCAGTACTTC
>TRBV4-3|.|TRBJ2-7|few
CASSQDQQHFYEQYF
TGCGCCAGCAGCCAAGATCAACAACATTTCTACGAGCAGTACTTC
>TRBV6-5|TRBD1|TRBJ2-7|many
CASSYLGQGRYEQYF
TGTGCCAGCAGTTACTTAGGACAGGGTCGCTACGAGCAGTACTTC
>TRBV5-1|.|TRBJ2-6|.
CASRGGPGANVLTF
TGCGCCAGCCGGGGAGGTCCTGGGGCCAACGTCCTGACTTTC
>TRBV15|.|TRBJ2-5|few
CATSLGQETQYF
TGTGCCACCTCCTTGGGGCAAGAGACCCAGTACTTC
>TRBV12-3/TRBV12-4|TRBD2|TRBJ2-1|few
CASTLEALADNEQFF
TGTGCCAGCACCTTAGAGGCACTAGCGGACAATGAGCAGTTCTTC
>TRBV20-1|TRBD2|TRBJ2-5|many
CSASSSGKETQYF
TGCAGTGCTAGTTCTAGCGGGAAAGAGACCCAGTACTTC
>TRBV7-9|.|TRBJ1-4|few
CASSFGRDDEKLFF
TGTGCCAGCAGCTTTGGGCGGGACGATGAAAAACTGTTTTTT
>TRBV2|.|TRBJ2-3|many
CASTRVADTQYF
TGTGCCAGCACAAGAGTGGCAGATACGCAGTATTTT
>TRBV6-5|.|TRBJ2-5|many
CASSYSRYSWPQYF
TGTGCCAGCAGTTACTCAAGATACAGTTGGCCCCAGTACTTC
>TRBV11-2|.|TRBJ2-3|.
CASSPGLSIDTQYF
TGTGCCAGCAGCCCGGGCCTCTCCATAGATACGCAGTATTTT
>TRBV19|.|TRBJ1-5|few
CASSIEYRGVGQPQHF
TGTGCCAGTAGTATTGAGTACCGGGGGGTGGGACAGCCCCAGCATTTT
>TRBV7-6|TRBD1|TRBJ2-3|many
CASSLKNRGQGDTQYF
TGTGCCAGCAGCTTAAAGAACAGGGGGCAGGGAGATACGCAGTATTTT
>TRBV19|.|TRBJ2-5|many
CASSIAETQYF
TGTGCCAGTAGTATAGCAGAGACCCAGTACTTC
>TRBV18|TRBD2|TRBJ2-1|many
CASSLTSGRTIYNEQFF
TGTGCCAGCTCACTCACTAGCGGGAGGACCATATACAATGAGCAGTTCTTC
>TRBV7-2|TRBD2|TRBJ2-3|.
CASSLDLAGGDTQYF
TGTGCCAGCAGCTTAGACCTAGCGGGAGGGGATACGCAGTATTTT
>TRBV12-3/TRBV12-4|TRBD1|TRBJ1-4|.
CASSFGTGGGRGGIQKLFF
TGTGCCAGCAGTTTCGGGACAGGGGGAGGGAGGGGGGGAATACAAAAACTGTTTTTT
>TRBV11-1|TRBD2|TRBJ2-1|few
CASSFPVGLAGPHSYNEQFF
TGTGCCAGCAGCTTCCCAGTCGGACTAGCGGGACCCCACTCCTACAATGAGCAGTTCTTC
>TRBV10-3|TRBD1|TRBJ2-7|many
CAISESGFGTGVYEQYF
TGTGCCATCAGTGAGTCGGGGTTCGGGACAGGGGTCTACGAGCAGTACTTC
>TRBV27|.|TRBJ1-4|many
CASSSKVGEKLFF
TGTGCCAGCAGTTCCAAGGTTGGCGAAAAACTGTTTTTT
>TRBV2|.|TRBJ2-7|.
CASSEYWREQYF
TGTGCCAGCAGTGAATATTGGCGGGAGCAGTACTTC
>TRBV19|TRBD1|TRBJ2-5|few
CASSRQGGFQETQYF
TGTGCCAGTAGCCGACAGGGTGGGTTTCAGGAGACCCAGTACTTC
>TRBV18|TRBD2|TRBJ2-5|few
CASSPGLAGMETQYF
TGTGCCAGCTCACCCGGACTAGCGGGAATGGAGACCCAGTACTTC
>TRBV18|TRBD1|TRBJ2-7|few
CASSPIAYGTDHYEQYF
TGTGCCAGCTCACCGATCGCCTACGGGACAGATCATTACGAGCAGTACTTC
>TRBV6-2/TRBV6-3|.|TRBJ2-1|few
CASSYNRLENYNEQFF
TGTGCCAGCAGTTACAACAGGCTTGAAAACTACAATGAGCAGTTCTTC
>TRBV28|TRBD1|TRBJ2-4|many
CASSLLDREMDIQYF
TGTGCCAGCAGTTTATTAGACAGGGAGATGGACATTCAGTACTTC
>TRBV9|TRBD2|TRBJ2-5|.
CASSEGGSTQETQYF
TGTGCCAGCAGCGAGGGAGGGAGTACACAAGAGACCCAGTACTTC
>TRBV2|.|TRBJ2-7|few
CASSVSGYEQYF
TGTGCCAGCAGTGTGTCGGGGTACGAGCAGTACTTC
>TRBV4-3|TRBD2|TRBJ2-3|.
CASSQDYSGTSGTYF
TGCGCCAGCAGCCAAGATTATTCCGGGACTAGCGGAACGTATTTT
>TRBV15|.|TRBJ2-7|many
CATSRVGTFAEQYF
TGTGCCACCAGCAGAGTTGGGACATTCGCCGAGCAGTACTTC
>TRBV30|.|TRBJ2-5|many
CAWSFAGETQYF
TGTGCCTGGAGTTTTGCGGGGGAGACCCAGTACTTC
>TRBV29-1|.|TRBJ2-1|few
CSVEGGGAYNEQFF
TGCAGCGTTGAGGGTGGGGGCGCCTACAATGAGCAGTTCTTC
>TRBV12-3/TRBV12-4|.|TRBJ2-1|few
CASSFRGEQFF
TGTGCCAGCAGTTTCCGTGGTGAGCAGTTCTTC
>TRBV5-6|.|TRBJ1-1|few
CASSPANTEAFF
TGTGCCAGCAGCCCAGCGAACACTGAAGCTTTCTTT
>TRBV7-3|TRBD2|TRBJ2-7|.
CASSPSGLAGMGEQYF
TGTGCCAGCAGCCCGTCCGGACTAGCGGGAATGGGCGAGCAGTACTTC
>TRBV20-1|TRBD1|TRBJ1-5|.
CSAGPRGEVQPQHF
TGCAGTGCGGGCCCCAGGGGGGAGGTCCAGCCCCAGCATTTT
>TRBV9|TRBD1|TRBJ1-1|few
CASSTQGAGTEAFF
TGTGCCAGCAGCACGCAGGGGGCGGGCACTGAAGCTTTCTTT
>TRBV6-8|TRBD2|TRBJ2-1|.
CASKATGTSGSNEQFF
TGTGCCAGCAAAGCAACCGGGACTAGCGGGAGTAATGAGCAGTTCTTC
>TRBV14|.|TRBJ1-1|many
CASSPITGVAAFF
TGTGCCAGCAGCCCGATAACGGGAGTGGCCGCTTTCTTT
>TRBV20-1|TRBD1|TRBJ1-1|.
CCARDPQGDSNTEAFF
TGCTGTGCTAGAGATCCGCAGGGGGATAGTAACACTGAAGCTTTCTTT